Listed below are T cell receptor beta chains from one sample, sequenced in a study of blood T cells in healthy people across ages. A single record per CDR3 protein comes from TCRdb applying MiXCR to the 5' RACE reads. In the table there are hundreds of thousands of distinct CDR3 sequences, under 45% of which are singletons. The material sequenced was blood. The receptor source for this set is a man aged 60-69 years in good health. Both conserved end residues are part of each CDR3. The D gene is left open where the match is weak. Clone size, where shown, is once, few, many, or a class for clones that have expanded.

d_call	clone_size	v_call	j_call	cdr3_nt	cdr3_aa
TRBD1	.	TRBV12-3/TRBV12-4	TRBJ1-5	TGTGCCAGCAGTGTAGGGACAGGGGGCCAGCCCCAGCATTTT	CASSVGTGGQPQHF
.	.	TRBV20-1	TRBJ2-7	TGCAGTGCAAGGATTTCCTACGAGCAGTACTTC	CSARISYEQYF
TRBD2	.	TRBV6-6	TRBJ2-2	TGTGCCAGCAGTTACAAGGGCGGGGGGGGGAACACCGGGGAGCTGTTTTTT	CASSYKGGGGNTGELFF
TRBD2	.	TRBV5-6	TRBJ2-1	TGTGCCAGCAGTAGGGAGCGGGGGCCAAAGCCTGGGGAGCAGTTCTTC	CASSRERGPKPGEQFF
.	.	TRBV7-2	TRBJ2-3	TGTGCCAGCAGCCCGACGACTATTGCCTCAGATACGCAGTATTTT	CASSPTTIASDTQYF
.	.	TRBV28	TRBJ2-7	TGTGCCAGCAGTTTAGGATATTCAGCAGGGGGGAGCTCCTACGAGCAGTACTTC	CASSLGYSAGGSSYEQYF
.	.	TRBV7-9	TRBJ2-6	TGTGCCAGCATGGCGGGCGACTCTGGGGCCAACGTCCTGACTTTC	CASMAGDSGANVLTF
.	.	TRBV6-2/TRBV6-3	TRBJ1-5	TGTGCCAGCAGTCCCCCGGGACCAGGACGGTATCAGCCCCAGCATTTT	CASSPPGPGRYQPQHF
TRBD1	.	TRBV20-1	TRBJ1-1	TGCAGTGCTCTGGCCGGGACAGGAGGGAACACTGAAGCTTTCTTT	CSALAGTGGNTEAFF
.	few	TRBV4-2	TRBJ1-6	TGTGCCAGCAGTACTATCCGACCTGCGGGCGATTCACCCCTCCACTTT	CASSTIRPAGDSPLHF
.	.	TRBV20-1	TRBJ2-7	TGCAGTGCTAGAGATGACGCTCGTTACGAGCAGTACTTC	CSARDDARYEQYF
.	many	TRBV27	TRBJ1-5	TGTGCCAGCAGTTTAGTATCGAGTGCTCAGCCCCAGCATTTT	CASSLVSSAQPQHF
TRBD2	few	TRBV7-2	TRBJ2-3	TGTGCCAGCAGCTTATTTAGCGGGGGACGGGCAGATACGCAGTATTTT	CASSLFSGGRADTQYF
.	.	TRBV7-7	TRBJ2-1	TGTGCTAGCAGCTTATCGGCCGTGGGGGATGAGCAGTTCTTC	CASSLSAVGDEQFF
TRBD2	.	TRBV6-5	TRBJ2-1	TGTGCCAGCCGCCAAGGGACTAGCGGGTACAATGAGCAGTTCTTC	CASRQGTSGYNEQFF
.	.	TRBV5-1	TRBJ1-1	TGCGCCAGCAGCTCCAGTGGTGAAGCTTTCTTT	CASSSSGEAFF
TRBD2	many	TRBV7-2	TRBJ2-3	TGTGCCAGCAGCCCCGGACTAGCGGGGGGGCAAGATACGCAGTATTTT	CASSPGLAGGQDTQYF
.	.	TRBV14	TRBJ1-1	TGTGCCAGCAGCCAAGTTGCGAGCACTGAAGCTTTCTTT	CASSQVASTEAFF
TRBD1	.	TRBV5-6	TRBJ1-2	TGTGCCAGCAGCTTTCGGACAGGGGTTGCTCGCTACACCTTC	CASSFRTGVARYTF
.	.	TRBV20-1	TRBJ1-5	TGCAGTGCTAGAGATTATCAAGGCAGCAATCAGCCCCAGCATTTT	CSARDYQGSNQPQHF
.	.	TRBV5-1	TRBJ2-5	TGCGCCAGCAGCGGATTCGGGACACCTCAAGAGACCCAGTACTTC	CASSGFGTPQETQYF
.	.	TRBV3-1	TRBJ2-3	TGTGCCAGCAGCCAAGACCCGACTAGGATGGATGCAGATACGCAGTATTTT	CASSQDPTRMDADTQYF
.	few	TRBV15	TRBJ1-6	TGTGCCACCAGCTCAGGGAATTCACCCCTCCACTTT	CATSSGNSPLHF
TRBD2	few	TRBV9	TRBJ2-1	TGTGCCAGCAGCGCTAGCGGGGGCACCTACAATGAGCAGTTCTTC	CASSASGGTYNEQFF
TRBD1	.	TRBV12-3/TRBV12-4	TRBJ2-7	TGTGCCAGCAGTTGGGGAAGGGACAGCTTCTACGAGCAGTACTTC	CASSWGRDSFYEQYF
.	few	TRBV20-1	TRBJ2-1	TGCAGTGCTAGCGGGTTAAGTTACAATGAGCAGTTCTTC	CSASGLSYNEQFF
.	.	TRBV12-3/TRBV12-4	TRBJ2-7	TGTGCCAGCAGTTTTGGAGGGGATTACTACGAGCAGTACTTC	CASSFGGDYYEQYF
TRBD1	few	TRBV11-1	TRBJ2-7	TGTGCCAGCAGCTTAGTTGGGACAGGGGGCTTCAGTCCCTACGAGCAGTACTTC	CASSLVGTGGFSPYEQYF
TRBD1	few	TRBV5-5	TRBJ1-6	TGTGCCAGCAGCTTACGTCCGGGACAGAGCTCCTATAATTCACCCCTCCACTTT	CASSLRPGQSSYNSPLHF
.	.	TRBV20-1	TRBJ1-2	TGCAGTGCCGGGGGGGGGATGGAGGGCTACACCTTC	CSAGGGMEGYTF
TRBD1	few	TRBV20-1	TRBJ1-3	TGCAGTGCCCGGGACAGAAGCTCTGGAAACACCATATATTTT	CSARDRSSGNTIYF
.	.	TRBV6-2/TRBV6-3	TRBJ1-2	TGTGCCAGCAGCTCCGGGGGGACTGGTAACTATGGCTACACCTTC	CASSSGGTGNYGYTF
TRBD2	.	TRBV14	TRBJ2-5	TGTGCCAGCAGCCTACTAGCGGGGGCCCGTACCCAGTACTTC	CASSLLAGARTQYF
.	few	TRBV4-3	TRBJ2-3	TGCGCCAGCAGCCACCAGACAGGCACAGATACGCAGTATTTT	CASSHQTGTDTQYF
.	.	TRBV5-1	TRBJ1-1	TGCGCCAGCAGCTGCGGACAAGTCATGAACACTGAAGCTTTCTTT	CASSCGQVMNTEAFF
TRBD1	.	TRBV20-1	TRBJ1-1	TGCAGTGCGCCAAAACAGGGGAAGAACACTGAAGCTTTCTTT	CSAPKQGKNTEAFF
TRBD2	.	TRBV6-5	TRBJ2-7	TGTGCCAGCAGTTACTCCCCCGGACGGGGGGACTACGAGCAGTACTTC	CASSYSPGRGDYEQYF
.	.	TRBV5-4	TRBJ1-2	TGTGCCAGCAGAAGGGGGGGCGGTGACGTTAACTATGGCTACACCTTC	CASRRGGGDVNYGYTF
TRBD1	.	TRBV11-2	TRBJ2-7	TGTGCCAGCAGCTCAGACAGGGGGTCCTACAATGAGCAGTACTTC	CASSSDRGSYNEQYF
.	.	TRBV6-1	TRBJ2-3	TGTGTCAGCTGTTATCAGAGCACAGATACGCAGTATTTT	CVSCYQSTDTQYF
TRBD1	.	TRBV27	TRBJ2-7	TGTGCCAGCAGTTTCGGGACAGTCCGCTCCTACGAGAAGTACTTC	CASSFGTVRSYEKYF
.	.	TRBV2	TRBJ2-3	TGTGCCAGCAGAGTAGCCGCCTCGGAGGGGACAGATACGCAGTATTTT	CASRVAASEGTDTQYF
.	few	TRBV12-3/TRBV12-4	TRBJ2-3	TGTGCCAGCAGTTTTAGGCGCACAGATACGCAGTATTTT	CASSFRRTDTQYF
.	.	TRBV20-1	TRBJ1-2	TGCAGTGCTAGAGAACTTAGCGATGGCTACACCTTC	CSARELSDGYTF
.	few	TRBV9	TRBJ2-3	TGTGCCAGCAGCGTAGGAGGGGAGGTAGATACGCAGTATTTT	CASSVGGEVDTQYF
TRBD2	.	TRBV28	TRBJ2-5	TGTGCCAGCAGTTTATCCCTAGCGGGGCCCCAAGAGACCCAGTACTTC	CASSLSLAGPQETQYF
.	.	TRBV20-1	TRBJ1-5	TGCAGTGCTGACGCGGACCATGATCAGCCCCAGCATTTT	CSADADHDQPQHF
TRBD1	.	TRBV15	TRBJ1-2	TGTGCCACCAGCAGAGATTTGGGACAGGACCCGGGAAACTATGGCTACACCTTC	CATSRDLGQDPGNYGYTF